Listed below are T cell receptor beta chains from one sample, sequenced in a study of T-cell memory formation after mild COVID-19. TCRdb processed the 5' RACE reads anew with MiXCR; each CDR3 protein has one entry. The sample includes roughly 350,000 distinct CDR3 sequences, approximately 27% seen only once; the top ten take about 14%. Sequenced sample: PBMCs or a T cell subset sorted from them (not recorded which). Source of these receptors: an adult woman who had mild COVID-19 (a few samples of this study predate the infection). Cell type and time point are not known. Both conserved end residues are part of each CDR3. D genes are given only for firm matches. Only part of the rows carry a size: once, few, many, or a class if the clone is expanded.

j_call: TRBJ1-1; clone_size: -; cdr3_length: 13; v_call: TRBV12-3/TRBV12-4; d_call: -; cdr3_aa: CASSPSWQGKAFF; cdr3_nt: TGTGCCAGCAGCCCGAGTTGGCAGGGGAAAGCTTTCTTT
j_call: TRBJ2-2; clone_size: few; cdr3_length: 16; v_call: TRBV7-9; d_call: -; cdr3_aa: CASSLGTPFNTGELFF; cdr3_nt: TGTGCCAGCAGCTTAGGGACACCCTTTAACACCGGGGAGCTGTTTTTT
j_call: TRBJ2-3; clone_size: -; cdr3_length: 17; v_call: TRBV21-1; d_call: -; cdr3_aa: CASSKDECRDTGDTQYF; cdr3_nt: TGTGCCAGCAGCAAAGATGAGTGTAGGGACACGGGAGATACGCAGTATTTT
j_call: TRBJ2-7; clone_size: -; cdr3_length: 12; v_call: TRBV29-1; d_call: -; cdr3_aa: CSVAEGGLEQYF; cdr3_nt: TGCAGCGTCGCCGAGGGGGGGCTCGAGCAGTACTTC
j_call: TRBJ2-7; clone_size: few; cdr3_length: 14; v_call: TRBV10-3; d_call: TRBD1; cdr3_aa: CAISEGDRGYEQYF; cdr3_nt: TGTGCCATCAGTGAAGGGGACAGGGGCTACGAGCAGTACTTC
j_call: TRBJ1-3; clone_size: -; cdr3_length: 16; v_call: TRBV7-9; d_call: -; cdr3_aa: CASSLDYEFLHHTIYF; cdr3_nt: TGTGCCAGCAGCTTAGATTATGAGTTCCTTCATCACACCATATATTTT
j_call: TRBJ2-5; clone_size: few; cdr3_length: 15; v_call: TRBV27; d_call: -; cdr3_aa: CASSLSPASRETQYF; cdr3_nt: TGTGCCAGCAGTTTATCTCCGGCTAGCCGGGAGACCCAGTACTTC
j_call: TRBJ1-1; clone_size: few; cdr3_length: 16; v_call: TRBV5-6; d_call: -; cdr3_aa: CASSFGTDLMNTEAFF; cdr3_nt: TGTGCCAGCAGCTTCGGCACGGACCTTATGAACACTGAAGCTTTCTTT
j_call: TRBJ2-7; clone_size: many; cdr3_length: 14; v_call: TRBV5-6; d_call: -; cdr3_aa: CASSSSWQTYEQYF; cdr3_nt: TGTGCCAGCAGCTCGAGTTGGCAGACCTACGAGCAGTACTTC
j_call: TRBJ2-5; clone_size: -; cdr3_length: 14; v_call: TRBV24-1; d_call: -; cdr3_aa: CATSDPEVQETQYF; cdr3_nt: TGTGCCACCAGTGATCCGGAGGTTCAGGAGACCCAGTACTTC
j_call: TRBJ1-1; clone_size: few; cdr3_length: 14; v_call: TRBV10-3; d_call: -; cdr3_aa: CAISGSGTNTEAFF; cdr3_nt: TGTGCCATCAGTGGGTCGGGGACGAACACTGAAGCTTTCTTT
j_call: TRBJ2-7; clone_size: few; cdr3_length: 16; v_call: TRBV12-3/TRBV12-4; d_call: TRBD2; cdr3_aa: CASSTTRLAGTDEQYF; cdr3_nt: TGTGCCAGCAGTACTACCCGACTAGCGGGAACTGACGAGCAGTACTTC
j_call: TRBJ1-5; clone_size: -; cdr3_length: 18; v_call: TRBV6-6; d_call: TRBD1; cdr3_aa: CASSYPKGTGLTNQPQHF; cdr3_nt: TGTGCCAGCAGTTACCCGAAAGGGACAGGGCTAACGAATCAGCCCCAGCATTTT
j_call: TRBJ2-3; clone_size: -; cdr3_length: 13; v_call: TRBV6-1; d_call: -; cdr3_aa: CASSDIRGGTQYF; cdr3_nt: TGTGCCAGCAGTGACATCCGAGGGGGTACGCAGTATTTT
j_call: TRBJ1-1; clone_size: few; cdr3_length: 15; v_call: TRBV6-6; d_call: TRBD1; cdr3_aa: CASSHLDRGGTEAFF; cdr3_nt: TGTGCCAGCAGTCACTTGGACAGGGGGGGCACTGAAGCTTTCTTT
j_call: TRBJ1-1; clone_size: few; cdr3_length: 15; v_call: TRBV5-1; d_call: -; cdr3_aa: CASSRRDNQNTEAFF; cdr3_nt: TGCGCCAGCAGCCGCCGGGACAACCAGAACACTGAAGCTTTCTTT
j_call: TRBJ2-6; clone_size: few; cdr3_length: 17; v_call: TRBV4-3; d_call: -; cdr3_aa: CASSQDEEQGGANVLTF; cdr3_nt: TGCGCCAGCAGCCAAGATGAGGAGCAGGGTGGGGCCAACGTCCTGACTTTC
j_call: TRBJ2-3; clone_size: -; cdr3_length: 15; v_call: TRBV4-1; d_call: TRBD2; cdr3_aa: CASSQTGLATDTQYF; cdr3_nt: TGCGCCAGCAGCCAAACTGGACTAGCGACAGATACGCAGTATTTT
j_call: TRBJ1-2; clone_size: few; cdr3_length: 13; v_call: TRBV29-1; d_call: -; cdr3_aa: CSVEPRERSGYTF; cdr3_nt: TGCAGCGTTGAACCCAGGGAGAGAAGTGGCTACACCTTC
j_call: TRBJ2-7; clone_size: -; cdr3_length: 14; v_call: TRBV7-9; d_call: -; cdr3_aa: CASSHRDNPYEQYF; cdr3_nt: TGTGCCAGCAGCCACCGGGACAATCCTTACGAGCAGTACTTC
j_call: TRBJ2-2; clone_size: -; cdr3_length: 15; v_call: TRBV2; d_call: TRBD1; cdr3_aa: CASRRTGGGTGELFF; cdr3_nt: TGTGCCAGCAGACGGACAGGGGGAGGTACCGGGGAGCTGTTTTTT
j_call: TRBJ2-5; clone_size: few; cdr3_length: 18; v_call: TRBV5-6; d_call: -; cdr3_aa: CASSLMGIREFWLETQYF; cdr3_nt: TGTGCCAGCAGCTTGATGGGTATAAGAGAGTTCTGGCTGGAGACCCAGTACTTC
j_call: TRBJ2-1; clone_size: few; cdr3_length: 16; v_call: TRBV5-1; d_call: TRBD1; cdr3_aa: CASSLELGTGYNEQFF; cdr3_nt: TGCGCCAGCAGCTTGGAATTGGGGACAGGATACAATGAGCAGTTCTTC
j_call: TRBJ2-1; clone_size: -; cdr3_length: 13; v_call: TRBV9; d_call: -; cdr3_aa: CASSVEGIDEQFF; cdr3_nt: TGTGCCAGCAGCGTAGAGGGTATCGATGAGCAGTTCTTC
j_call: TRBJ2-2; clone_size: -; cdr3_length: 16; v_call: TRBV27; d_call: -; cdr3_aa: CASSFAAGANTGELFF; cdr3_nt: TGTGCCAGCAGTTTCGCGGCAGGGGCGAACACCGGGGAGCTGTTTTTT
j_call: TRBJ1-2; clone_size: few; cdr3_length: 11; v_call: TRBV29-1; d_call: -; cdr3_aa: CSLSQGNGYTF; cdr3_nt: TGCAGCCTATCACAGGGAAATGGCTACACCTTC
j_call: TRBJ2-1; clone_size: -; cdr3_length: 15; v_call: TRBV18; d_call: -; cdr3_aa: CASSPPGGIWGEQFF; cdr3_nt: TGTGCCAGCTCACCACCGGGCGGGATATGGGGCGAGCAGTTCTTC
j_call: TRBJ2-2; clone_size: -; cdr3_length: 16; v_call: TRBV15; d_call: -; cdr3_aa: CATSRGEAVNTGELFF; cdr3_nt: TGTGCCACCAGCAGAGGGGAGGCGGTGAACACCGGGGAGCTGTTTTTT
j_call: TRBJ2-3; clone_size: -; cdr3_length: 16; v_call: TRBV12-3/TRBV12-4; d_call: TRBD1; cdr3_aa: CASGLLTGESTDTQYF; cdr3_nt: TGTGCCAGCGGATTATTGACAGGGGAGAGCACAGATACGCAGTATTTT
j_call: TRBJ1-2; clone_size: few; cdr3_length: 15; v_call: TRBV6-5; d_call: -; cdr3_aa: CASSYGGQRGYGYTF; cdr3_nt: TGTGCCAGCAGTTACGGGGGACAACGAGGCTATGGCTACACCTTC
j_call: TRBJ1-2; clone_size: -; cdr3_length: 11; v_call: TRBV4-1; d_call: -; cdr3_aa: CASSQGPSYTF; cdr3_nt: TGCGCCAGCAGCCAAGGACCCTCCTACACCTTC
j_call: TRBJ2-3; clone_size: few; cdr3_length: 18; v_call: TRBV2; d_call: TRBD2; cdr3_aa: CASSGLAGAPSTSDTQYF; cdr3_nt: TGTGCCAGCAGCGGACTAGCGGGAGCGCCGAGCACATCAGATACGCAGTATTTT
j_call: TRBJ2-7; clone_size: -; cdr3_length: 14; v_call: TRBV6-6; d_call: -; cdr3_aa: CASSPGAGNYEQYF; cdr3_nt: TGTGCCAGCAGTCCAGGGGCGGGAAACTACGAGCAGTACTTC
j_call: TRBJ2-7; clone_size: -; cdr3_length: 14; v_call: TRBV6-2/TRBV6-3; d_call: -; cdr3_aa: CASRRSDGPYEQYF; cdr3_nt: TGTGCCAGCAGGCGGTCGGACGGTCCCTACGAGCAGTACTTC
j_call: TRBJ2-5; clone_size: -; cdr3_length: 14; v_call: TRBV11-2; d_call: TRBD1; cdr3_aa: CASSGTGMVETQYF; cdr3_nt: TGTGCCAGCAGCGGGACAGGGATGGTCGAGACCCAGTACTTC
j_call: TRBJ1-1; clone_size: -; cdr3_length: 13; v_call: TRBV12-3/TRBV12-4; d_call: -; cdr3_aa: CASSLAQGAEAFF; cdr3_nt: TGTGCCAGCAGTTTGGCGCAGGGAGCTGAAGCTTTCTTT
j_call: TRBJ2-1; clone_size: few; cdr3_length: 19; v_call: TRBV4-3; d_call: TRBD2; cdr3_aa: CASSQERLAGVHGNNEQFF; cdr3_nt: TGCGCCAGCAGCCAAGAACGGCTAGCGGGAGTGCATGGGAACAATGAGCAGTTCTTC
j_call: TRBJ2-3; clone_size: -; cdr3_length: 15; v_call: TRBV7-9; d_call: -; cdr3_aa: CASSLSLAIADTQYF; cdr3_nt: TGTGCCAGCAGCTTATCGCTAGCCATCGCAGATACGCAGTATTTT
j_call: TRBJ2-7; clone_size: few; cdr3_length: 15; v_call: TRBV12-3/TRBV12-4; d_call: -; cdr3_aa: CASSLGFGSLYEQYF; cdr3_nt: TGTGCCAGCAGTTTGGGTTTCGGGAGCCTATACGAGCAGTACTTC
j_call: TRBJ2-3; clone_size: -; cdr3_length: 16; v_call: TRBV15; d_call: TRBD1; cdr3_aa: CATSSWGTGGTDTQYF; cdr3_nt: TGTGCCACCAGCAGTTGGGGAACAGGGGGCACAGATACGCAGTATTTT
j_call: TRBJ2-1; clone_size: -; cdr3_length: 17; v_call: TRBV5-1; d_call: TRBD2; cdr3_aa: CASSLGLAGYEYNEQFF; cdr3_nt: TGCGCCAGCAGCTTGGGACTAGCGGGGTATGAATACAATGAGCAGTTCTTC
j_call: TRBJ2-7; clone_size: -; cdr3_length: 16; v_call: TRBV20-1; d_call: TRBD2; cdr3_aa: CSARLTSGLVRNEQYF; cdr3_nt: TGCAGTGCTAGATTAACTTCGGGACTAGTTCGCAACGAGCAGTACTTC
j_call: TRBJ2-7; clone_size: -; cdr3_length: 13; v_call: TRBV6-5; d_call: TRBD1; cdr3_aa: CASTDRVLYEQYF; cdr3_nt: TGTGCCAGCACAGACAGGGTTCTCTACGAGCAGTACTTC
j_call: TRBJ2-2; clone_size: many; cdr3_length: 19; v_call: TRBV12-3/TRBV12-4; d_call: TRBD2; cdr3_aa: CASNPGTSGRSVNTGELFF; cdr3_nt: TGTGCCAGCAACCCCGGGACTAGCGGGAGATCGGTTAACACCGGGGAGCTGTTTTTT
j_call: TRBJ2-5; clone_size: -; cdr3_length: 18; v_call: TRBV4-1; d_call: TRBD1; cdr3_aa: CASSQDPRDRGAQETQYF; cdr3_nt: TGCGCCAGCAGCCAAGATCCCCGGGACAGGGGGGCTCAAGAGACCCAGTACTTC
j_call: TRBJ2-3; clone_size: -; cdr3_length: 15; v_call: TRBV29-1; d_call: TRBD1; cdr3_aa: CSVLGTGGPTDTQYF; cdr3_nt: TGCAGCGTCCTCGGGACAGGGGGCCCCACAGATACGCAGTATTTT